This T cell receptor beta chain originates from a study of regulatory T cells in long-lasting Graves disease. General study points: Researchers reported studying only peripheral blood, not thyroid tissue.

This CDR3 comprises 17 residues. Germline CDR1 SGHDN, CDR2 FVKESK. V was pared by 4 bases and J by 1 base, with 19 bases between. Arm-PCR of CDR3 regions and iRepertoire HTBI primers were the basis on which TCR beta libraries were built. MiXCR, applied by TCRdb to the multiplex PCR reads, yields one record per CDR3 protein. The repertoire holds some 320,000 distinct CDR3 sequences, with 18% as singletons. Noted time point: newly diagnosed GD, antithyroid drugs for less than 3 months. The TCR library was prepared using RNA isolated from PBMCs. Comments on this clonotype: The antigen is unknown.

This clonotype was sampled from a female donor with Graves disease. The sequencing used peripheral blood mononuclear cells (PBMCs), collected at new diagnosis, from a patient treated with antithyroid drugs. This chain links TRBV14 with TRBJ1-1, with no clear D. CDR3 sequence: CASSPMWVSMENTEAFF. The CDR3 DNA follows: TGTGCCAGCAGCCCAATGTGGGTTTCGATGGAGAACACTGAAGCTTTCTTT. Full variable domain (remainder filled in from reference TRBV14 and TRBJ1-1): EAGVTQFPSHSVIEKGQTVTLRCDPISGHDNLYWYRRVMGKEIKFLLHFVKESKQDESGMPNNRFLAERTGGTYSTLKVQPAELEDSGVYFCASSPMWVSMENTEAFFGQGTRLTVV.